A single sample is the source of the 4 T cell receptor beta chains below, sequenced in a study of Graves' ophthalmopathy and Graves' hyperthyroidism. RNA transcripts were the template, and TCR beta CDR3 regions were amplified from them. Second-round multiplex PCR followed a first-round RT-PCR using HTBI primers. TCRdb analysed the multiplex PCR reads with MiXCR anew, one entry per CDR3 protein. This sample has about 620,000 distinct CDR3 sequences, with 22% found just once. Sequencing was performed on peripheral blood. Source of these receptors: a woman between 18 and 29 years old with stable Graves' hyperthyroidism. Some clones in this sample may be carry-over from other donors' samples.

This clonotype has a count of ten or more. The chain joins TRBV28 to TRBJ2-6; weak D call: TRBD2 (5 bases). CDR1 and CDR2 (germline): MDHEN, SYDVKM. The CDR3 totals 16 residues. V lost 7 bases and J lost 0, with 13 bases in between. The CDR3 loop is CASTQLGVSGANVLTF. The CDR3 DNA reads TGTGCCAGCACCCAACTAGGCGTCTCTGGGGCCAACGTCCTGACTTTC.

This clonotype appeared many times. The genes are TRBV28 and TRBJ1-5; D is uncertain. CDR1 MDHEN and CDR2 SYDVKM come from the germline V gene. The germline V and J ends were trimmed by 6 bases and 0 bases, with 12 bases remaining between them. This CDR3 contains 15 residues. CDR3 sequence reads: CASSADTSSNQPQHF. CDR3 nucleotides: TGTGCCAGCAGCGCAGACACGAGTAGCAATCAGCCCCAGCATTTT.

This clonotype was counted at least ten times. The CDR3, as DNA: TGTGCCAGCAGTTCTCACAGGGGGGCGCAGAACACTGAAGCTTTCTTT. Its translation is CASSSHRGAQNTEAFF. This chain connects TRBV28 to TRBJ1-1, with TRBD1 matching over 8 bases. After removal of 4 bases from V and 1 base from J, the junction contained 8 bases not matched to a gene. CDR3 size: 16 residues. The germline CDR1 and CDR2 sequences are MDHEN and SYDVKM.

This chain joins TRBV30 and TRBJ1-5; TRBD1 might be the D (5 bases). The CDR3 spans 15 residues. Germline-derived CDR1 and CDR2 are GTSNPN and SVGIG (reference sequence). The V end was cut by 2 bases, the J end by 0 bases, with 11 bases between. Here the CDR3 reads CAWSRDPYSNQPQHF. The CDR3 DNA follows: TGTGCCTGGAGTAGGGACCCCTATAGCAATCAGCCCCAGCATTTT.